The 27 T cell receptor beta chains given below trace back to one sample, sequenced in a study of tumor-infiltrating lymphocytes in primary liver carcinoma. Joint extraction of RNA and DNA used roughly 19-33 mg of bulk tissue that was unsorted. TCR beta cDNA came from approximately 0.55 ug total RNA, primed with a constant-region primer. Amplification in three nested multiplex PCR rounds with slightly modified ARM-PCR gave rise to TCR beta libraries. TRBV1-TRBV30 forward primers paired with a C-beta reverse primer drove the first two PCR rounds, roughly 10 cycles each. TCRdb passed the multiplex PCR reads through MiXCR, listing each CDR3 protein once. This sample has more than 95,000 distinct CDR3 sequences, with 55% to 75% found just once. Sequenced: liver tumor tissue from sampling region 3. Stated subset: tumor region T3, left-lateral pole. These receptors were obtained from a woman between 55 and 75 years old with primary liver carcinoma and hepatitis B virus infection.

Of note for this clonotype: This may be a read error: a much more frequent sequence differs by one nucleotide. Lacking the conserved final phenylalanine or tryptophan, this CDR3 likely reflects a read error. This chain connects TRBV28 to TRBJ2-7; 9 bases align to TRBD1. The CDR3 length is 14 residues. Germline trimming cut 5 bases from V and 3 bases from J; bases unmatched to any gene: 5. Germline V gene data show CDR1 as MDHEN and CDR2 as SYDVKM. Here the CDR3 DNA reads TGTGCCAGCAGTCTCCCGGGACAGGGCTACGAGCAGTACTTA. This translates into CASSLPGQGYEQYL.

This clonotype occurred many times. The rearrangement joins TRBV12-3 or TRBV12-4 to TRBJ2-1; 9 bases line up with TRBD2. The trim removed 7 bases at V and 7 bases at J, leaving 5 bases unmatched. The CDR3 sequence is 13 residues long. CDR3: CASTSGVGNEQFF. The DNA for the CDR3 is TGTGCCAGCACTAGCGGGGTGGGGAATGAGCAGTTCTTC.

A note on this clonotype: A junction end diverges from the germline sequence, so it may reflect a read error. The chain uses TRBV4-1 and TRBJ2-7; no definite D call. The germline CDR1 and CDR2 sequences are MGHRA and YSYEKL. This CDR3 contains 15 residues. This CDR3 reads CTSSQEWKESHEQYF. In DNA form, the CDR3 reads TGCACCAGCAGCCAAGAATGGAAGGAATCCCACGAGCAGTACTTC.

CDR3 in amino acids: CASSREGALLINTEAFF. The CDR3 DNA sequence: TGTGCCAGCAGTCGAGAGGGGGCCCTCCTTATAAACACTGAAGCTTTCTTT. The rearrangement uses TRBV12-3 or TRBV12-4 and TRBJ1-1; TRBD1 aligns across 7 bases. This CDR3 is 17 amino acids long. The trim removed 5 bases at V and 2 bases at J, leaving 14 bases unmatched.

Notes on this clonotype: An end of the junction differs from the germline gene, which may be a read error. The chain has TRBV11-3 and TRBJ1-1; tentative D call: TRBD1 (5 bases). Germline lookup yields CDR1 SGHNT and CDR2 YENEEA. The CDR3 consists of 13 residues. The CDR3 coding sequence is TGTGCCAGCAGCCCCACCCCGGACACCGAAGCTTTCTTT. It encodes CASSPTPDTEAFF.

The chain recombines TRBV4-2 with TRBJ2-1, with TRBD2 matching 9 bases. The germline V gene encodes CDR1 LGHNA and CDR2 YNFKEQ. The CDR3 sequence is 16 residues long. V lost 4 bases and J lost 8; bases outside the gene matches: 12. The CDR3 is CASSPDRASGMDEQFF. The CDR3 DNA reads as TGTGCCAGCAGCCCAGATAGGGCTAGCGGGATGGATGAGCAGTTCTTC.

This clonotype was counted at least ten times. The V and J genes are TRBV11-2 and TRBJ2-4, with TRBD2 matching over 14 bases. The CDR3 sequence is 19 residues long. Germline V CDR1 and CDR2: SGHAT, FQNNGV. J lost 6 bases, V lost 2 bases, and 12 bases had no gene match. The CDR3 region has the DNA TGTGCCAGCAGCTTAAATGGACTAGCGGGAGGCCAGATCCTAAACATTCAGTACTTC. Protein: CASSLNGLAGGQILNIQYF.

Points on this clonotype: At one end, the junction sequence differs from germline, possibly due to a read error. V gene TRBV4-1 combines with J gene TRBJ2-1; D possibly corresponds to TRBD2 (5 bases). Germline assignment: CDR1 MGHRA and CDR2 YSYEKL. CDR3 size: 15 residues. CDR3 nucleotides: TGCGCCAGGAGCCGAGCCGAGGGCTCCTACAATGTGCAGTTCTTC. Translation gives CARSRAEGSYNVQFF.

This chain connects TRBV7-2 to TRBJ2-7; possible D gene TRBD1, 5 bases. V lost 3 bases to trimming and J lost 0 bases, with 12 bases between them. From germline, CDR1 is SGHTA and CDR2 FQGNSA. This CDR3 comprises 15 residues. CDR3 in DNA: TGTGCCAGCAGCTTCCAGACAGATTTCTCCTACGAGCAGTACTTC. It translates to CASSFQTDFSYEQYF.

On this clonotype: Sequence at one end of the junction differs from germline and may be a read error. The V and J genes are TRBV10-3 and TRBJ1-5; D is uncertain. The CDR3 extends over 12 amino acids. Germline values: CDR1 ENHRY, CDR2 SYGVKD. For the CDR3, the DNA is TGTGCCATCAGTGAGGCGAATCAGCCTCAGCATTTT. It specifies CAISEANQPQHF.

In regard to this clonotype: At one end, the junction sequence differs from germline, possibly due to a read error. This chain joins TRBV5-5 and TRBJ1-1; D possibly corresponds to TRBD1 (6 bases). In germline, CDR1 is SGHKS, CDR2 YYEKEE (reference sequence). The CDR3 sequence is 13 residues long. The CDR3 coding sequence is TGTACCTGTAGCTTTTCTGGACAGACTGAAGCTCTCTTT. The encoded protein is CTCSFSGQTEALF.

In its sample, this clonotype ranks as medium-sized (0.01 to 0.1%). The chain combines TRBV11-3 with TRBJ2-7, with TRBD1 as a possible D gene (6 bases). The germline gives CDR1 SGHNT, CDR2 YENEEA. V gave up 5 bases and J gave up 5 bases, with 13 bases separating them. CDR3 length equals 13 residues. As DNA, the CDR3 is TGTGCCAGCAGCATCACAGGGTATCACGAGCAGTACTTC. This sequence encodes CASSITGYHEQYF.

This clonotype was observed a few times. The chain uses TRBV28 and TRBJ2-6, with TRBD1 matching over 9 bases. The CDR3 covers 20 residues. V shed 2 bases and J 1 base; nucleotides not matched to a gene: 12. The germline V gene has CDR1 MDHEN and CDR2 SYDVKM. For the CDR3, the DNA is TGTGCCAGCAGTTTACAACCGGGACAGGGTGGGAATTCTGGGGCCAACGTCCTGACTTTC. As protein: CASSLQPGQGGNSGANVLTF.

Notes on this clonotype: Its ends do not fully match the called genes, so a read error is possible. In nucleotides, the CDR3 is TGTGCCAGCACTTTAGGACCCCCAGGGAGCCTCCAAGAGACCCAGTACTTC. Amino acids: CASTLGPPGSLQETQYF. The chain couples TRBV28 to TRBJ2-5; D possibly uses TRBD1 or TRBD2 (5 bases each). This CDR3 spans 17 amino acids. The germline gives CDR1 MDHEN, CDR2 SYDVKM.

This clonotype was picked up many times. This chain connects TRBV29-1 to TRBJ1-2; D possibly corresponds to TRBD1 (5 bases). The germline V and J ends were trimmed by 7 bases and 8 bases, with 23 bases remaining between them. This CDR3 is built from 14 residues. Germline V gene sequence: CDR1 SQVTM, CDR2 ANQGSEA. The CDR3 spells CSADQGAQKGGYTF. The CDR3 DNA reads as TGCAGCGCCGATCAGGGAGCTCAGAAGGGCGGCTACACCTTC.

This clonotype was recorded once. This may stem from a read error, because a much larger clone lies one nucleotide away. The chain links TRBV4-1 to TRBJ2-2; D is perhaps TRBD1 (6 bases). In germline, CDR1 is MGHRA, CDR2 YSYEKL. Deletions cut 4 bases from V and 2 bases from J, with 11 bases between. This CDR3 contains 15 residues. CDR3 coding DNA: TGCGCCAGCAGCCGAAGGACAGATAACACCGGGGAGCTGTTTTTT. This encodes CASSRRTDNTGELFF.

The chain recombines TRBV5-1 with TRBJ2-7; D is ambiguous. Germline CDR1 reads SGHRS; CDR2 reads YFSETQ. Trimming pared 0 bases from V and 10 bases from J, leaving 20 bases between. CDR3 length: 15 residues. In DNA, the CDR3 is TGCGCCAGCAGCTTGGAGGGCGTGGTAGGACCACCCCAGTACTTC. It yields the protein CASSLEGVVGPPQYF.

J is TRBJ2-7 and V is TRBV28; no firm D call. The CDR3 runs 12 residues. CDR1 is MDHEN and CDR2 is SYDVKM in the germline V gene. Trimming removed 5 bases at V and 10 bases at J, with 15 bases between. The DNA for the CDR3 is TGTGCCAGCAGTCCCGATAAGGGTGATCAGTACTTC. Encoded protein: CASSPDKGDQYF.

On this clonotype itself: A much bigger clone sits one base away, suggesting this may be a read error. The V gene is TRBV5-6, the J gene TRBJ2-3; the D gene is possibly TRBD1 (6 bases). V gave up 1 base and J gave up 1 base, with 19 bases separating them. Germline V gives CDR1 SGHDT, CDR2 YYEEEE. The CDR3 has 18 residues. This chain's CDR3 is CASSLWTVTPTGTDTQYF. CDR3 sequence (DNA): TGTGCCAGCAGCTTGTGGACAGTCACCCCCACTGGCACAGATACGCAGTATTTT.

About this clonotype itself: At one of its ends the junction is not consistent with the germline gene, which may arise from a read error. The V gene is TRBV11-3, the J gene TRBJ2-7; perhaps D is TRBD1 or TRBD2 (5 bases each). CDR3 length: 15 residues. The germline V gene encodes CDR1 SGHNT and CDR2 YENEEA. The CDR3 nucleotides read TGTGTCAGCAGCTTAGAACCGGGTGGGGCCTGGGAGCAGCACTTC. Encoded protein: CVSSLEPGGAWEQHF.

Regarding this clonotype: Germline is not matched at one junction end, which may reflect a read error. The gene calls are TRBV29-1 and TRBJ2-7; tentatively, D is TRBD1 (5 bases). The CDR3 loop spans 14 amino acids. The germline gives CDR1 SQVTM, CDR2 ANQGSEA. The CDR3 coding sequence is TGCAGCATTGAAGTAGGGCAGGGCCCGGGTGAGGAGTACTTC. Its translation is CSIEVGQGPGEEYF.

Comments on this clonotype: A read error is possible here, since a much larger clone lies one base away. DNA for the CDR3: TGTGCCAGCGGTCCGATCCTTAACTATGGCTACACCTTC. This sequence encodes CASGPILNYGYTF. This chain links TRBV28 with TRBJ1-2; D ambiguous. CDR1 MDHEN and CDR2 SYDVKM come from the germline V gene. The germline V and J ends were trimmed by 8 bases and 1 base, with 11 bases remaining between them. The CDR3 has 13 amino acids.

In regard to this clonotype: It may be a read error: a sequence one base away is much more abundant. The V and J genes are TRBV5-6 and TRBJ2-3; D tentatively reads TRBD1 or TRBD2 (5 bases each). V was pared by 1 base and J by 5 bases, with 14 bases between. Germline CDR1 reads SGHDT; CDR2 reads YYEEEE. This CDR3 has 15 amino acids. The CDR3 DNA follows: TGTGCCAGCAGCTTGAAACCTTCGGGGCAAGATACGCAGTATTTT. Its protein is CASSLKPSGQDTQYF.

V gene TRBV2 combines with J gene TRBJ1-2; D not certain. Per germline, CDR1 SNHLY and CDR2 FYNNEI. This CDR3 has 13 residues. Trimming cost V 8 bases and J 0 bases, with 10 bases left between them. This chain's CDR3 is CASRRQTNYGYTF. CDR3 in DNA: TGTGCCAGCCGCCGGCAGACTAACTATGGCTACACCTTC. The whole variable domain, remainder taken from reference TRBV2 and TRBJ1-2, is EPEVTQTPSHQVTQMGQEVILRCVPISNHLYFYWYRQILGQKVEFLVSFYNNEISEKSEIFDDQFSVERPDGSNFTLKIRSTKLEDSAMYFCASRRQTNYGYTFGSGTRLTVV.

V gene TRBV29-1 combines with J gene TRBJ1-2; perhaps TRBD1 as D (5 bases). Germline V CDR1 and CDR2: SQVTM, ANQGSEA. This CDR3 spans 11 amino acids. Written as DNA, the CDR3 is TGCAGAGTCGCACGGGGGTCTGTCTACACCTTC. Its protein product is CRVARGSVYTF.

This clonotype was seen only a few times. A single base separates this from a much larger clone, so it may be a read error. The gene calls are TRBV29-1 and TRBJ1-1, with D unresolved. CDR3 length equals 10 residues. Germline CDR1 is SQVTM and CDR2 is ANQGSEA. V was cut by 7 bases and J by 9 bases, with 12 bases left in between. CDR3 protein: CSGWSSQAFF. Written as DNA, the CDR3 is TGCAGCGGTTGGAGCTCGCAAGCTTTCTTT. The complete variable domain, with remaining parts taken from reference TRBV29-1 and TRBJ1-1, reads SAVISQKPSRDICQRGTSLTIQCQVDSQVTMMFWYRQQPGQSLTLIATANQGSEATYESGFVIDKFPISRPNLTFSTLTVSNMSPEDSSIYLCSGWSSQAFFGQGTRLTVV.

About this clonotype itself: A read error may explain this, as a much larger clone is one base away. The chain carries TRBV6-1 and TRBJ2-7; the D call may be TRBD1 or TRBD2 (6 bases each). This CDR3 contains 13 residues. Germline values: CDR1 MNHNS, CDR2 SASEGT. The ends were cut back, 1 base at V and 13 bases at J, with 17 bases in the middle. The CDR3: CASSEVTARGHYF. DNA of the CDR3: TGTGCCAGCAGTGAAGTGACAGCCCGGGGGCACTACTTC.